These T cell receptor beta chains were read from a single sample in a study of blood T cell repertoires in COVID-19. Sequenced by immunoSEQ multiplex PCR; TCRdb stores in-frame clones only, minus some. The table shows 540,000 or so clones, with about 89% occurring only once. The sequenced material came from peripheral blood. The source of these receptors is a woman in her forties or fifties with COVID-19, enrolled during active disease. Both conserved end residues are part of each CDR3. A D gene is named only where the DNA matches it firmly. A row's size may be missing; if present it is once, few, many or a size class.

abundance: .
j_gene: TRBJ1-6
v_gene: TRBV6-5
d_gene: .
CDR3aa: CASSYVLHSPLHF
CDR3nt: TGTGCCAGCAGTTACGTACTTCATTCACCCCTCCACTTT

abundance: .
j_gene: TRBJ1-6
v_gene: TRBV3-1/TRBV3-2
d_gene: .
CDR3aa: CASSQVGRRRNSPLHF
CDR3nt: TGTGCCAGCAGCCAAGTTGGACGGAGGCGTAATTCACCCCTCCACTTT

abundance: once
j_gene: TRBJ2-3
v_gene: TRBV5-1
d_gene: .
CDR3aa: CASSFRGFPDTQYF
CDR3nt: TGCGCCAGCAGCTTTAGAGGGTTTCCAGATACGCAGTATTTT

abundance: .
j_gene: TRBJ2-4
v_gene: TRBV11-1
d_gene: TRBD2
CDR3aa: CASSLASTSAKNIQYF
CDR3nt: TGTGCCAGCAGCTTAGCCTCGACTAGCGCCAAAAACATTCAGTACTTC

abundance: .
j_gene: TRBJ1-1
v_gene: TRBV11-2
d_gene: .
CDR3aa: CASSRHQTEAFF
CDR3nt: TGTGCCAGCAGCCGACACCAAACCGAAGCTTTCTTT

abundance: .
j_gene: TRBJ1-5
v_gene: TRBV19
d_gene: TRBD1
CDR3aa: CASSINRGHGGNQPQHF
CDR3nt: TGTGCCAGTAGTATCAACAGGGGTCATGGGGGCAATCAGCCCCAGCATTTT

abundance: few
j_gene: TRBJ1-2
v_gene: TRBV27
d_gene: TRBD1
CDR3aa: CASTPYGTADGYTF
CDR3nt: TGTGCCAGCACTCCTTATGGGACAGCGGATGGCTACACCTTC

abundance: .
j_gene: TRBJ2-2
v_gene: TRBV2
d_gene: TRBD2
CDR3aa: CASSIELAGATGELFF
CDR3nt: TGTGCCAGCAGCATTGAACTAGCGGGAGCCACCGGGGAGCTGTTTTTT

abundance: .
j_gene: TRBJ1-1
v_gene: TRBV11-2
d_gene: .
CDR3aa: CASSLEWGHEAFF
CDR3nt: TGTGCCAGCAGCTTAGAGTGGGGGCATGAAGCTTTCTTT

abundance: .
j_gene: TRBJ1-4
v_gene: TRBV4-1
d_gene: TRBD1
CDR3aa: CASSHLGQGGVREKLFF
CDR3nt: TGCGCCAGCAGCCACTTAGGACAGGGGGGGGTAAGGGAAAAACTGTTTTTT

abundance: .
j_gene: TRBJ2-5
v_gene: TRBV6-5
d_gene: TRBD2
CDR3aa: CASKVSGVQETQYF
CDR3nt: TGTGCCAGCAAAGTTAGCGGGGTACAAGAGACCCAGTACTTC

abundance: .
j_gene: TRBJ1-2
v_gene: TRBV6-5
d_gene: TRBD1
CDR3aa: CASSREKDRVYGYTF
CDR3nt: TGTGCCAGCAGTCGTGAAAAAGACAGGGTCTATGGCTACACCTTC

abundance: .
j_gene: TRBJ1-2
v_gene: TRBV11-2
d_gene: TRBD1
CDR3aa: CASSLRLGGGYTF
CDR3nt: TGTGCCAGCAGCTTAAGGTTAGGGGGCGGCTACACCTTC

abundance: .
j_gene: TRBJ1-4
v_gene: TRBV19
d_gene: TRBD1
CDR3aa: CASSIADRAGEKLFF
CDR3nt: TGTGCCAGTAGTATAGCCGACAGGGCGGGTGAAAAACTGTTTTTT

abundance: few
j_gene: TRBJ1-5
v_gene: TRBV20-1
d_gene: .
CDR3aa: CSARDRGPQHF
CDR3nt: TGCAGTGCTAGAGATCGCGGACCCCAGCATTTT

abundance: once
j_gene: TRBJ2-7
v_gene: TRBV6-5
d_gene: TRBD1
CDR3aa: CASSPSGQGSYEQYF
CDR3nt: TGTGCCAGCAGTCCGTCGGGACAGGGATCCTACGAGCAGTACTTC

abundance: .
j_gene: TRBJ2-2
v_gene: TRBV2
d_gene: .
CDR3aa: CASSEQRTGELFF
CDR3nt: TGTGCCAGCAGTGAGCAGAGGACCGGGGAGCTGTTTTTT

abundance: .
j_gene: TRBJ2-7
v_gene: TRBV28
d_gene: TRBD1
CDR3aa: CASITTGELSEQYF
CDR3nt: TGTGCCAGCATAACGACAGGGGAGCTGTCCGAGCAGTACTTC

abundance: .
j_gene: TRBJ1-6
v_gene: TRBV18
d_gene: .
CDR3aa: CASSRFNQDSPLPLHF
CDR3nt: TGTGCCAGCTCACGTTTCAACCAGGACAGCCCCCTCCCCCTCCACTTT

abundance: .
j_gene: TRBJ1-1
v_gene: TRBV6-5
d_gene: .
CDR3aa: CACSIPQGYTEAFF
CDR3nt: TGTGCCTGCTCAATACCTCAGGGGTACACTGAAGCTTTCTTT

abundance: .
j_gene: TRBJ2-5
v_gene: TRBV27
d_gene: TRBD2
CDR3aa: CASSPGLVSLLQETQYF
CDR3nt: TGTGCCAGCAGTCCGGGACTAGTCTCCCTTCTCCAAGAGACCCAGTACTTC

abundance: .
j_gene: TRBJ2-1
v_gene: TRBV11-1
d_gene: TRBD2
CDR3aa: CASSFAGDNEQFF
CDR3nt: TGTGCCAGCAGCTTTGCGGGGGACAATGAGCAGTTCTTC

abundance: .
j_gene: TRBJ1-3
v_gene: TRBV27
d_gene: TRBD1
CDR3aa: CASRGQHGNTIYF
CDR3nt: TGTGCCAGCAGGGGACAGCATGGAAACACCATATATTTT

abundance: .
j_gene: TRBJ1-1
v_gene: TRBV5-4
d_gene: TRBD1
CDR3aa: CASSLDGQGPRVTEAFF
CDR3nt: TGTGCCAGCAGCTTGGATGGACAGGGGCCCCGGGTCACTGAAGCTTTCTTT

abundance: .
j_gene: TRBJ1-1
v_gene: TRBV27
d_gene: TRBD1
CDR3aa: CASRRQGHNRRNTEAFF
CDR3nt: TGTGCCAGCAGAAGACAGGGGCATAATCGGAGGAACACTGAAGCTTTCTTT

abundance: .
j_gene: TRBJ1-2
v_gene: TRBV28
d_gene: TRBD1
CDR3aa: CASTAPLDRDYGYTF
CDR3nt: TGTGCCAGCACCGCCCCCTTGGACAGGGACTATGGCTACACCTTC

abundance: .
j_gene: TRBJ2-7
v_gene: TRBV11-2
d_gene: TRBD2
CDR3aa: CASSFWSGRGNYEQYF
CDR3nt: TGTGCCAGCAGCTTTTGGTCAGGGAGGGGAAACTACGAGCAGTACTTC